This T cell receptor (beta chain) was captured in a study of cytotoxic CD8 clonotypes in ibrutinib-treated CLL. Study conclusions and caveats: Baseline clonality, higher than in age-matched healthy donors, tracked circulating CD8+ T-cell counts.

In regard to this clone: Its target is not known.

The CDR3 runs to 12 residues. V lost 9 bases and J lost 2, with 9 bases in between. Per germline, CDR1 SGDLS and CDR2 YYNGEE. The table came from immunoSEQ multiplex PCR; TCRdb's copy has only in-frame clones and leaves some out. The sample gives 25,000 to 30,000 clones, approximately 62% of which show up once; around 15% is in the top ten. Specimen: PBMCs, collected before ibrutinib treatment. The TCR originated in a human donor with chronic lymphocytic leukemia. This rearrangement joins TRBV9 to TRBJ1-3; D unclear. The CDR3 region is CANTPTGNTIYF. In DNA, the CDR3 is TGTGCCAACACCCCCACTGGAAACACCATATATTTT.